The rows below give T cell receptor beta chains drawn from one sample of a study of T-cell reconstitution after alpha-beta-depleted transplantation in children. One entry per CDR3 protein results from TCRdb running MiXCR on the PCR reads. The sample has about 240,000 distinct CDR3 sequences, about a quarter seen once; the top ten hold approximately 2.5%. The sequenced sample was PBMCs, obtained before TCRalphabeta/CD19-depleted stem cell transplant. These receptors came from a girl aged 2-10 years with Fanconi anemia, due to receive a stem cell transplant. Each CDR3 is given with its conserved first and last residue. The D gene is left open where the match is weak. Only part of the rows carry a size: once, few, many, or a class if the clone is expanded.

cdr3_aa: CSVGLAGATDTQYF; cdr3_nt: TGCAGCGTTGGACTAGCGGGAGCCACAGATACGCAGTATTTT; j_call: TRBJ2-3; clone_size: many; v_call: TRBV29-1; d_call: TRBD2
cdr3_aa: CASSEKGYGYTF; cdr3_nt: TGTGCCAGCAGTGAGAAAGGCTATGGCTACACCTTC; j_call: TRBJ1-2; clone_size: .; v_call: TRBV25-1; d_call: .
cdr3_aa: CASSMGQESIQYF; cdr3_nt: TGTGCCAGCAGCATGGGACAGGAGAGCATTCAGTACTTC; j_call: TRBJ2-4; clone_size: .; v_call: TRBV7-2; d_call: TRBD1
cdr3_aa: CASSYGVAASYEQYF; cdr3_nt: TGTGCCAGCAGTTACGGAGTAGCGGCTTCCTACGAGCAGTACTTC; j_call: TRBJ2-7; clone_size: .; v_call: TRBV6-2/TRBV6-3; d_call: .
cdr3_aa: CSARDRLQGNTGELFF; cdr3_nt: TGCAGTGCTAGAGATCGTCTACAGGGGAACACCGGGGAGCTGTTTTTT; j_call: TRBJ2-2; clone_size: .; v_call: TRBV20-1; d_call: .
cdr3_aa: CASIQGNSNQPQHF; cdr3_nt: TGTGCCAGCATTCAGGGAAATAGCAATCAGCCCCAGCATTTT; j_call: TRBJ1-5; clone_size: few; v_call: TRBV28; d_call: .
cdr3_aa: CSVVSAGGFRHEQFF; cdr3_nt: TGCAGCGTTGTATCGGCAGGGGGCTTCAGGCATGAGCAGTTCTTC; j_call: TRBJ2-1; clone_size: .; v_call: TRBV29-1; d_call: TRBD1
cdr3_aa: CASSFQNPDTQYF; cdr3_nt: TGTGCCAGCAGCTTCCAGAATCCAGATACGCAGTATTTT; j_call: TRBJ2-3; clone_size: .; v_call: TRBV7-2; d_call: .
cdr3_aa: CASSLVGGQQGSGYTF; cdr3_nt: TGTGCCAGCAGCTTAGTGGGCGGTCAACAGGGGTCTGGCTACACCTTC; j_call: TRBJ1-2; clone_size: few; v_call: TRBV7-2; d_call: TRBD1
cdr3_aa: CASSLWGPEDTQYF; cdr3_nt: TGTGCCAGCAGTTTATGGGGGCCTGAAGATACGCAGTATTTT; j_call: TRBJ2-3; clone_size: .; v_call: TRBV12-3/TRBV12-4; d_call: .
cdr3_aa: CASSWDPRPGEQYF; cdr3_nt: TGTGCCAGCAGCTGGGACCCGCGACCGGGCGAGCAGTACTTC; j_call: TRBJ2-7; clone_size: .; v_call: TRBV7-2; d_call: .